The next 18 T cell receptor beta chains were all read from a single sample in a study of shared clonotypes between healthy human individuals. Here immunoSEQ multiplex PCR was the method, and the copy in TCRdb shows in-frame clones only, minus some. The sample records 450,000 to 650,000 clones, around 76% being singletons. Sequenced input: PBMCs. These receptors were taken from a woman in her thirties or forties in good health. Some clones in this sample may be carry-over from other donors' samples.

In its sample, this clone was seen once. The chain couples TRBV9 to TRBJ2-7; D call uncertain. Trimming took 0 bases from V and 2 from J, leaving 9 bases between them. In germline, CDR1 is SGDLS, CDR2 YYNGEE. The CDR3 is 14 residues long. CDR3 in DNA: TGTGCCAGCAGCGTAGGAGGTAGTACCTACGAGCAGTACTTC. It encodes CASSVGGSTYEQYF.

V gene TRBV27 combines with J gene TRBJ2-2; 8 nucleotides align to TRBD2. V lost 0 bases to trimming and J lost 2 bases; unmatched junction nucleotides: 5. Per germline, CDR1 MNHEY and CDR2 SMNVEV (reference sequence). This CDR3 is built from 17 residues. The CDR3 sequence: CASSLSHLAGNTGELFF. CDR3 nucleotides: TGTGCCAGCAGTTTATCCCACTTAGCGGGAAACACCGGGGAGCTGTTTTTT.

The chain combines TRBV4-3 with TRBJ2-2; TRBD1 agrees at 8 bases. The junction had 6 bases not matched to a gene; V was cut back by 0 bases and J by 9 bases. The length of the CDR3 is 15 residues. Germline-derived CDR1 and CDR2 are LGHNA and YSLEER. This CDR3 reads CASSQDLQGGRELFF. The CDR3 region has the DNA TGCGCCAGCAGCCAAGATCTACAGGGGGGCAGGGAGCTGTTTTTT.

The V call is TRBV7-2, the J call TRBJ1-5, with D perhaps matching TRBD1 (6 bases). V lost 5 bases to trimming and J lost 5 bases, with 19 bases between them. Germline lookup yields CDR1 SGHTA and CDR2 FQGNSA. The CDR3 has 16 residues. CDR3 residues: CASSAHGGANHQPQHF. DNA of the CDR3: TGTGCCAGCAGCGCACATGGGGGGGCTAACCATCAGCCCCAGCATTTT.

CDR3 in DNA: TGTGCCAGCAGCCGGGACAGAATGTTCTCTGGAAACACCATATATTTT. Amino acids: CASSRDRMFSGNTIYF. V usage is TRBV5-4 and J usage is TRBJ1-3, with TRBD1 matching 7 bases. From germline, CDR1 is SGHNT and CDR2 YYREEE (reference sequence). This CDR3 comprises 16 residues. V lost 4 bases, J lost 0 bases, and 7 bases stayed unmatched.

The chain is built from TRBV28 and TRBJ2-7; D remains ambiguous. The ends were cut back, 2 bases at V and 4 bases at J, with 6 bases in the middle. Germline V gives CDR1 MDHEN, CDR2 SYDVKM. The length of the CDR3 is 12 residues. The CDR3 spells CASSLLLYEQYF. The CDR3 DNA reads TGTGCCAGCAGTTTACTCCTATACGAGCAGTACTTC.

The V and J genes are TRBV5-8 and TRBJ2-2, with 8 nucleotides matching TRBD1. This CDR3 is built from 15 residues. Germline-derived CDR1 and CDR2 are SGHTS and YDEGEE. With 3 bases clipped from V and 6 bases from J, the junction kept 7 bases outside the gene matches. As DNA, the CDR3 is TGTGCCAGCAGCTCCCGGACAGGGAGACCCGGGGAGCTGTTTTTT. Amino acid sequence: CASSSRTGRPGELFF.

As to this clone: Within the sample, other DNA sequences also encode this same CDR3. The chain has TRBV5-4 and TRBJ1-1; tentatively, D is TRBD1 (5 bases). V lost 0 bases and J lost 0, with 9 bases in between. In germline, CDR1 is SGHNT, CDR2 YYREEE (reference sequence). The CDR3 loop spans 15 amino acids. The CDR3 loop is CASSLVGGMNTEAFF. The CDR3 DNA follows: TGTGCCAGCAGCTTGGTTGGGGGAATGAACACTGAAGCTTTCTTT.

This chain uses TRBV5-1 with TRBJ2-5; 8 nucleotides agree with TRBD2. V was clipped by 1 base and J by 2 bases; unmatched bases: 4. CDR1 is SGHRS and CDR2 is YFSETQ in the germline V gene. The CDR3 contains 15 residues. The CDR3 DNA reads as TGCGCCAGCAGCTTGACGGTAGCGGGGCAAGAGACCCAGTACTTC. As protein: CASSLTVAGQETQYF.

In nucleotides, the CDR3 is TGTGCCAGCAGTTCGCCTTTGGGGTCCGGGGGGCACACTGAAGCTTTCTTT. This gives the protein CASSSPLGSGGHTEAFF. The gene calls are TRBV28 and TRBJ1-1; D is perhaps TRBD1 (6 bases). Germline V CDR1 and CDR2: MDHEN, SYDVKM. Deletions cut 4 bases from V and 3 bases from J, with 21 bases between. This CDR3 spans 17 amino acids.

This sequence joins TRBV6-1 and TRBJ1-2; D gene unclear. This CDR3 spans 13 amino acids. Germline V gene data show CDR1 as MNHNS and CDR2 as SASEGT. V was pared by 0 bases and J by 4 bases, with 6 bases between. Here the CDR3 reads CASSEAELYGYTF. The CDR3 DNA reads TGTGCCAGCAGTGAAGCGGAGCTCTATGGCTACACCTTC.

This clone was observed a single time. This chain uses TRBV27 with TRBJ1-1; TRBD1 might be the D (5 bases). Germline CDR1 reads MNHEY; CDR2 reads SMNVEV (reference sequence). V lost 1 base, J lost 4 bases, and 10 bases lay in between. This CDR3 comprises 14 residues. CDR3 residues: CASSLLGDGTEAFF. The CDR3 DNA follows: TGTGCCAGCAGTTTATTGGGGGACGGCACTGAAGCTTTCTTT.

The J gene is TRBJ2-5, the V gene TRBV2, with TRBD1 identical over 8 bases. The CDR3 has 12 residues. Germline CDR1 and CDR2: SNHLY and FYNNEI. V was clipped by 6 bases and J by 6 bases; unmatched bases: 3. Here the CDR3 DNA reads TGTGCCAGCAGAGACAGGGGACAGACCCAGTACTTC. Translation: CASRDRGQTQYF.

The chain combines TRBV4-1 with TRBJ1-1; 9 bases map to TRBD1. This CDR3 spans 14 amino acids. The germline V gene has CDR1 MGHRA and CDR2 YSYEKL. V lost 4 bases to trimming and J lost 4 bases; unmatched junction nucleotides: 4. The CDR3 region is CASSPGTGITEAFF. The CDR3 coding sequence is TGCGCCAGCAGCCCCGGGACAGGGATCACTGAAGCTTTCTTT.

This clone was seen just once. DNA for the CDR3: TGTGCCACCTGCTCAGGCACCGAGCCTTATGGCTACACCTTC. Translation gives CATCSGTEPYGYTF. The rearrangement joins TRBV28 to TRBJ1-2; no definite D call. The CDR3 spans 14 residues. In germline, CDR1 is MDHEN, CDR2 SYDVKM. V dropped 10 bases and J dropped 5 bases, with 20 bases sitting between them.

This clone was seen once. V is TRBV2 and J is TRBJ1-1; maybe TRBD1 (6 bases). The CDR3 is made up of 15 amino acids. The V gene's germline CDR1 is SNHLY and CDR2 FYNNEI. V lost 6 bases to trimming and J lost 0 bases, with 14 bases between them. CDR3: CASSERGGMNTEAFF. CDR3 nucleotide sequence: TGTGCCAGCAGCGAGAGGGGGGGGATGAACACTGAAGCTTTCTTT.

The chain joins TRBV28 to TRBJ1-3; no clear D gene. Germline lookup yields CDR1 MDHEN and CDR2 SYDVKM. The V end was cut by 3 bases, the J end by 4 bases, with 7 bases between. CDR3 length: 13 amino acids. In DNA, the CDR3 is TGTGCCAGCAGTTTTCTCGGCGGAAACACCATATATTTT. The encoded protein is CASSFLGGNTIYF.

The chain is built from TRBV20-1 and TRBJ2-1; D possibly matches TRBD1 or TRBD2 (6 bases each). The germline V gene has CDR1 DFQATT and CDR2 SNEGSKA (reference sequence). The CDR3 extends over 11 amino acids. CDR3 DNA sequence: TGCTCAGCGGACTGGGGGGCTGAGCAGTTCTTC. Amino acids: CSADWGAEQFF.